In this sample, the clone carrying this T cell receptor beta chain turned up a few times. Its antigen is not known. This sample was taken from a study of early T cells in non-severe SARS-CoV-2 infection. For the study at large: Sequencing of unsorted whole blood was done on bulk RNA, leaving chains unpaired.

The TCR library protocol was used to attach unique molecular identifiers. These identifiers were attached to individual cDNA molecules. TCRdb ran MiXCR on the 5' RACE reads and lists one entry per CDR3 protein. This sample has more than 60,000 distinct CDR3 sequences, with roughly 12% found just once. Trimming took 3 bases from V and 4 from J, leaving 10 bases between them. The CDR3 extends over 15 amino acids. Germline lookup yields CDR1 MDHEN and CDR2 SYDVKM. Study-wide results and caveats: Comparison of clonotypes with VDJdb favored anti-spike CD8 responses while missing private and CD4 specificities.

This clonotype was obtained from an adult who was a healthcare worker with PCR-confirmed SARS-CoV-2 infection or an uninfected control (not recorded which). The source material was whole blood, sampled at baseline. The rearrangement uses TRBV28 and TRBJ1-6; D perhaps matches TRBD1 (6 bases). The CDR3 sequence is CASSFGGTYNSPLHF. CDR3 DNA: TGTGCCAGCAGTTTTGGGGGCACGTATAATTCACCCCTCCACTTT.